Listed below are T cell receptor beta chains from one sample, sequenced in a study of breast tumors, draining lymph nodes, adjacent tissues. Via MiXCR, TCRdb re-called the multiplex PCR reads, giving one row per CDR3 protein. This repertoire shows approximately 170,000 distinct CDR3 sequences, approximately 30% found once; its top ten account for around 4.1%. The specimen was axillary lymph node tissue. These receptors were collected from a female donor with breast cancer. Some clones in this sample may be carry-over from other donors' samples. Each CDR3 is given without its conserved first and last residue. Only some rows state a clone size, as once, few, many or a class for expanded clones.

TRBJ2-4 . TRBV4-2 ASSQDSGRGAKNIQY
TRBJ2-1 . TRBV7-2 ASSLDGGYNEQF
TRBJ2-2 many TRBV10-3 AISEAGARYTGELF
TRBJ1-1 . TRBV20-1 SALQGAGTEAF
TRBJ2-1 . TRBV28 ASSWREDNEQF
TRBJ1-2 many TRBV7-9 ASRSDGYT
TRBJ2-1 many TRBV2 ASSKLAGGSSYNEQF
TRBJ2-1 many TRBV12-3/TRBV12-4 ASRGTTGVVEQF
TRBJ2-2 few TRBV27 ASSFWFNTGELF
TRBJ2-4 few TRBV28 ASSFMQGPGD
TRBJ2-1 many TRBV20-1 SAKITSGRAKGEQF
TRBJ2-6 . TRBV7-2 ASSPRANVLT
TRBJ1-2 . TRBV7-3 ASSYRTGPNYGYT
TRBJ1-1 . TRBV5-5 ASSLGSGGETEAF
TRBJ2-1 many TRBV24-1 ATGTSGSENEQF
TRBJ2-7 many TRBV14 ASSQDTYSSYEQY
TRBJ1-5 many TRBV2 ASSGTRGEVQPQH
TRBJ1-5 many TRBV12-3/TRBV12-4 ASSLVGGGNQPQH
TRBJ2-2 many TRBV7-8 ASSLVAGVSTGELF
TRBJ2-4 few TRBV2 ASRDRGMKDKNIQY
TRBJ2-3 . TRBV24-1 ATSDLSGKYNEQY
TRBJ2-7 many TRBV25-1 ASSDSERAAEQY
TRBJ2-2 . TRBV3-1 ASSQVRGVGTGELF
TRBJ1-2 many TRBV12-3/TRBV12-4 ASSPHTYGTYGYT
TRBJ2-7 many TRBV2 ASSEGGNEQY
TRBJ2-3 many TRBV30 APRLAGTDTQY
TRBJ1-2 . TRBV20-1 SALKRDAGYT
TRBJ1-4 many TRBV7-9 ASSSVQGGLTNEKLF
TRBJ1-2 few TRBV6-5 ASSYSDSQFYGYT
TRBJ1-5 . TRBV2 ASGDNSNQPQH
TRBJ2-5 many TRBV29-1 SVPLSGKQETQY
TRBJ2-7 . TRBV12-3/TRBV12-4 ASSAAGHSAYEQY
TRBJ1-2 many TRBV13 ASSRTLDYGYT
TRBJ2-1 . TRBV20-1 SEVKADSYTEQL
TRBJ2-3 many TRBV6-5 ASSYLVNTGNTDTQY
TRBJ2-3 many TRBV12-3/TRBV12-4 ASSPSAGGETDTQY
TRBJ2-5 many TRBV7-3 ASTPLGLESETQY
TRBJ1-2 many TRBV20-1 SARDMSGPFYGYT
TRBJ2-5 many TRBV9 ASSVATASGSSRFRKRQETQY
TRBJ2-1 many TRBV7-3 ASSSTGVDEQF
TRBJ1-6 many TRBV19 ASSTPPGDNSPLH
TRBJ2-3 . TRBV7-2 AGSPQGGDTQY
TRBJ2-1 many TRBV7-3 ASSPRASGGSNEQF
TRBJ2-7 many TRBV4-1 ASSQDWGRGYYEQY
TRBJ2-7 many TRBV2 ASSVGTGGEQY
TRBJ2-2 many TRBV2 ASSEGVSGTGELF
TRBJ2-7 many TRBV11-3 ASSLEGWGNRDHEQY
TRBJ2-7 . TRBV6-2/TRBV6-3 ASSYGHSYEQY
TRBJ2-1 few TRBV7-2 ASSFIGTSGRPHPDEQF
TRBJ2-2 . TRBV6-1 ASNGELF
TRBJ1-5 many TRBV7-8 ASSLASTGNQPQH
TRBJ2-3 many TRBV4-3 ASSQVVAGGFSDTQY
TRBJ2-7 many TRBV12-3/TRBV12-4 ASRPQGNPYEQY